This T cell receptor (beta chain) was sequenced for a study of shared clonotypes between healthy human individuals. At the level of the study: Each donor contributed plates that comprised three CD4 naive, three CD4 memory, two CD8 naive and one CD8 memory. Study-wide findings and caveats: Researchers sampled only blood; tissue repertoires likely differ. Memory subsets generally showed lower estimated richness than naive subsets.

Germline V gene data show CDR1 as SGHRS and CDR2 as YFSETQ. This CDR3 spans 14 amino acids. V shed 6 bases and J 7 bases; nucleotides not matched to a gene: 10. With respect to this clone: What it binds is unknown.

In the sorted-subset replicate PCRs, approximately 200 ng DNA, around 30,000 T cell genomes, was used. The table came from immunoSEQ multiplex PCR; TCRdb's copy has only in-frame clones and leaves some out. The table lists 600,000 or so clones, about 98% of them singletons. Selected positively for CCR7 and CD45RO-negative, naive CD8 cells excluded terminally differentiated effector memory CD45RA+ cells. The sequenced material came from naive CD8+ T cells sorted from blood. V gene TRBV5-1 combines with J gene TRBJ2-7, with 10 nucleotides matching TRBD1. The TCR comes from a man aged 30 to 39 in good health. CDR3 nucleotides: TGCGCCAGCAAACCGGGACAGGGGAGGGTTGAGCAGTACTTC. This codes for CASKPGQGRVEQYF.